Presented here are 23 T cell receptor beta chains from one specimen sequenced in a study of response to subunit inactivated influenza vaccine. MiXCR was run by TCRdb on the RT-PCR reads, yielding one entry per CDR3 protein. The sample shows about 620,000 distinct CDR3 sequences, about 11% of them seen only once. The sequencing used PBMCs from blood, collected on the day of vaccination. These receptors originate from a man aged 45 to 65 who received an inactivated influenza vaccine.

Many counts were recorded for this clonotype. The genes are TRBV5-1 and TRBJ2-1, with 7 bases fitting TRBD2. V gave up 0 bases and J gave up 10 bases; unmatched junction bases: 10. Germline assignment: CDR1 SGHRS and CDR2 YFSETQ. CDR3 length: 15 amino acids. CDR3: CASSLVAGETREQFF. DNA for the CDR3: TGCGCCAGCAGCTTGGTTGCGGGAGAAACCAGGGAGCAGTTCTTC.

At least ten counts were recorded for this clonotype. For the CDR3, the DNA is TGTGCCAGCAGCCAAGACGGGGTTAAAGGAGGATACTCCTATAATTCACCCCTCCACTTT. It codes for CASSQDGVKGGYSYNSPLHF. The chain recombines TRBV4-2 with TRBJ1-6; D is uncertain. CDR1 and CDR2 from the germline V gene are LGHNA and YNFKEQ. This CDR3 has 20 residues. V was trimmed by 0 bases and J by 0 bases, leaving 18 bases between them.

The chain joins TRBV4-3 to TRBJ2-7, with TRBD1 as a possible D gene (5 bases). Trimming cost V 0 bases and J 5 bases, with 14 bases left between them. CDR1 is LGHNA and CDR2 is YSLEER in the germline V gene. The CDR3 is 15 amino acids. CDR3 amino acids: CASSQDLKLTDEQYF. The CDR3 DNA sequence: TGCGCCAGCAGCCAAGATCTAAAACTGACAGACGAGCAGTACTTC.

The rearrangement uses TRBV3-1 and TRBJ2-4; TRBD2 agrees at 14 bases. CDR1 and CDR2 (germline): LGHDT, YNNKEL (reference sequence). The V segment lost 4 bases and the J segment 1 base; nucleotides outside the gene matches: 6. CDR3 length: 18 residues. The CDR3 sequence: CASSPTSGGATAKNIQYF. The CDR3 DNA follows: TGTGCCAGCAGCCCGACTAGCGGGGGGGCCACGGCCAAAAACATTCAGTACTTC.

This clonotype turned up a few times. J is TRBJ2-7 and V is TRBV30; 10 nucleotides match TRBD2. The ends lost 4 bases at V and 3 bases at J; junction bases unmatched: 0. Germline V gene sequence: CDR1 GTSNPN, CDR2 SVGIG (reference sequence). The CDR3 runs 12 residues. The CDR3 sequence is CAWTSGGYEQYF. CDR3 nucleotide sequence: TGTGCCTGGACTAGCGGGGGCTACGAGCAGTACTTC.

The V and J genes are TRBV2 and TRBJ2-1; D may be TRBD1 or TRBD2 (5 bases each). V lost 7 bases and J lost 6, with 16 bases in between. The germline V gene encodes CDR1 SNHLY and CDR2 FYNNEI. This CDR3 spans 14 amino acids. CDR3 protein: CASTEGTLSNEQFF. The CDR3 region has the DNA TGTGCCAGCACAGAAGGGACGTTAAGCAATGAGCAGTTCTTC.

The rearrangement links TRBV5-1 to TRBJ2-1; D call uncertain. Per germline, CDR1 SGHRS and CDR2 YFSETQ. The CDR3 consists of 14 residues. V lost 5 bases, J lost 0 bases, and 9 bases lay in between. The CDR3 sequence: CASSMGYSYNEQFF. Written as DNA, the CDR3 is TGCGCCAGCAGTATGGGCTACTCCTACAATGAGCAGTTCTTC.

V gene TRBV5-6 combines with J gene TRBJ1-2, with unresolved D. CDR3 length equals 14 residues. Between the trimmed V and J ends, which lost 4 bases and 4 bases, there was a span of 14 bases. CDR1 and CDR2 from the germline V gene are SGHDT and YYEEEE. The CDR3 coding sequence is TGTGCCAGCAGCACCCCCTCCGGGGTCTATGGCTACACCTTC. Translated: CASSTPSGVYGYTF.

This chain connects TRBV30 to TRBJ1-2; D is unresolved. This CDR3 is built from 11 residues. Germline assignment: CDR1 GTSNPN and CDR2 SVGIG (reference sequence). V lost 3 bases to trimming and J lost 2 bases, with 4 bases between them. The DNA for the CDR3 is TGTGCCTGGAGGGAGAACTATGGCTACACCTTC. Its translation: CAWRENYGYTF.

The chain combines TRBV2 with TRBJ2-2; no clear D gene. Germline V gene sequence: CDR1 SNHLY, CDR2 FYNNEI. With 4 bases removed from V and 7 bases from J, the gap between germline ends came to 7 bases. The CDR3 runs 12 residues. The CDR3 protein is CASSVGIGELFF. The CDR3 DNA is TGTGCCAGCAGTGTCGGAATCGGGGAGCTGTTTTTT.

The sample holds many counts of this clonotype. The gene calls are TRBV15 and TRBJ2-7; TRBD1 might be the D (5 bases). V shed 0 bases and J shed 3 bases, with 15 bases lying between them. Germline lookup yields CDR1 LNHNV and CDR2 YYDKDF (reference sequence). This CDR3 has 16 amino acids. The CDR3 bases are TGTGCCACCAGCAGAGATGGGCCAAGGGGAATCTACGAGCAGTACTTC. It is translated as CATSRDGPRGIYEQYF. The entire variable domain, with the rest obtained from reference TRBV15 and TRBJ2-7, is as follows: DAMVIQNPRYQVTQFGKPVTLSCSQTLNHNVMYWYQQKSSQAPKLLFHYYDKDFNNEADTPDNFQSRRPNTSFCFLDIRSPGLGDTAMYLCATSRDGPRGIYEQYFGPGTRLTVT.

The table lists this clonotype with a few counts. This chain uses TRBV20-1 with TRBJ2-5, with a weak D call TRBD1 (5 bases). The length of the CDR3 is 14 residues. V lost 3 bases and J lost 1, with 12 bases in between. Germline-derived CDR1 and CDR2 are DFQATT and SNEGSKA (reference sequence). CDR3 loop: CSASSRVAQETQYF. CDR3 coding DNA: TGCAGTGCTAGCAGCAGGGTAGCCCAAGAGACCCAGTACTTC.

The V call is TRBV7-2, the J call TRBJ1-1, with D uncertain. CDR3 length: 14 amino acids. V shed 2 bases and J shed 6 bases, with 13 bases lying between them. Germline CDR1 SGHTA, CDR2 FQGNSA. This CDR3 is CASSLWAVQAEAFF. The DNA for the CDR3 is TGTGCCAGCAGCTTATGGGCAGTACAAGCTGAAGCTTTCTTT.

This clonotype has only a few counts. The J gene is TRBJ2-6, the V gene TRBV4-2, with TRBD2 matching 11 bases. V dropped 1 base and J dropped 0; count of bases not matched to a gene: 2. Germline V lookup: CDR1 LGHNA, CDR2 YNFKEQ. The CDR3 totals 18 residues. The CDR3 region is CASSQVTSGNSGANVLTF. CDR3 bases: TGTGCCAGCAGCCAAGTGACTAGCGGGAACTCTGGGGCCAACGTCCTGACTTTC.

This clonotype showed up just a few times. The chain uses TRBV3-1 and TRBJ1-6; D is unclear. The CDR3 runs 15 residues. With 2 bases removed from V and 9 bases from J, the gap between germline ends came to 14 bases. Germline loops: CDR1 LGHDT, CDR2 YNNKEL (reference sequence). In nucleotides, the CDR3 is TGTGCCAGCAGCCAACGCCTGGGTTTTAGTTCACCCCTCCACTTT. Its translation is CASSQRLGFSSPLHF.

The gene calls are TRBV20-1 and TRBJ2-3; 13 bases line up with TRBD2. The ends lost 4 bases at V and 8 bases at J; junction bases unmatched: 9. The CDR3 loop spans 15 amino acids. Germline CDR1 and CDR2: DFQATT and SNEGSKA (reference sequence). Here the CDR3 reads CSAKSVTSGGSTQYF. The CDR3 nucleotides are TGCAGTGCTAAGTCCGTGACTAGCGGGGGGAGTACGCAGTATTTT.

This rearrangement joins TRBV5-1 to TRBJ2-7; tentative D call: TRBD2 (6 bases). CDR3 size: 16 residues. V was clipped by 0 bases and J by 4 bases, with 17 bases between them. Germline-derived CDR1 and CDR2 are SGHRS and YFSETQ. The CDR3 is CASSLVSSGEGYEQYF. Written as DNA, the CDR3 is TGCGCCAGCAGCTTGGTCTCATCGGGGGAAGGGTACGAGCAGTACTTC.

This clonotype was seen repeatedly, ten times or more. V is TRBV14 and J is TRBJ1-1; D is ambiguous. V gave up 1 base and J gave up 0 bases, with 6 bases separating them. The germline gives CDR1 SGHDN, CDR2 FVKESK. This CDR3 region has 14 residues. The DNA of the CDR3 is TGTGCCAGCAGCCAAGGGAGAGTGAACACTGAAGCTTTCTTT. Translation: CASSQGRVNTEAFF. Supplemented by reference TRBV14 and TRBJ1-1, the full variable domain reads EAGVTQFPSHSVIEKGQTVTLRCDPISGHDNLYWYRRVMGKEIKFLLHFVKESKQDESGMPNNRFLAERTGGTYSTLKVQPAELEDSGVYFCASSQGRVNTEAFFGQGTRLTVV.

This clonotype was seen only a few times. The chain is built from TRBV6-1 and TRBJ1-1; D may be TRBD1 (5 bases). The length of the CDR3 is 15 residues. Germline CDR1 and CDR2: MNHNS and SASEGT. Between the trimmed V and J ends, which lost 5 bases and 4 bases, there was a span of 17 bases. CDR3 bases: TGTGCCAGCAGTCGTCCCTCAGGGTCGGCCACTGAAGCTTTCTTT. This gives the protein CASSRPSGSATEAFF.

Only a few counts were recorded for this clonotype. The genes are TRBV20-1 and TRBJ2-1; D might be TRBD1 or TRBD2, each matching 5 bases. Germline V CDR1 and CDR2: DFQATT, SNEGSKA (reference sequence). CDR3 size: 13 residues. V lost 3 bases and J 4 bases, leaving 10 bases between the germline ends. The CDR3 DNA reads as TGCAGTGCTAGCTGGGGGTCATACAATGAGCAGTTCTTC. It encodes CSASWGSYNEQFF.

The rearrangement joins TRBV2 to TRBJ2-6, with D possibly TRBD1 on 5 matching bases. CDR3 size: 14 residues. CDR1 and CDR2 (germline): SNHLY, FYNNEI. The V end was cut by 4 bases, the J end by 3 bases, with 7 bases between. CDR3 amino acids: CASSVGDGANVLTF. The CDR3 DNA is TGTGCCAGCAGTGTAGGGGATGGGGCCAACGTCCTGACTTTC.

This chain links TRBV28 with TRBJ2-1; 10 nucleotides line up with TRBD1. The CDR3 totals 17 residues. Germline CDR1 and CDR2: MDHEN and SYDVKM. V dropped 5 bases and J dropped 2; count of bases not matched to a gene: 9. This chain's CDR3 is CASSVLSDRGTYNEQFF. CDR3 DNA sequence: TGTGCCAGCAGTGTACTATCGGACAGGGGGACCTACAATGAGCAGTTCTTC. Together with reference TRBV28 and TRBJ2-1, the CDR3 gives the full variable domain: DVKVTQSSRYLVKRTGEKVFLECVQDMDHENMFWYRQDPGLGLRLIYFSYDVKMKEKGDIPEGYSVSREKKERFSLILESASTNQTSMYLCASSVLSDRGTYNEQFFGPGTRLTVL.

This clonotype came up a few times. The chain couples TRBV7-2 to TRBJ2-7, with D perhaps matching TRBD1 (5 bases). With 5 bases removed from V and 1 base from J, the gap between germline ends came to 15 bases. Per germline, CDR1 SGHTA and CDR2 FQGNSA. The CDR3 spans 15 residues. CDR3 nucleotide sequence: TGTGCCAGCAGCCCAGATACAGGTATATCCTACGAGCAGTACTTC. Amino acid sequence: CASSPDTGISYEQYF.